This T cell receptor (beta chain) was captured in a study of T cell responses to AZD1222 COVID-19 vaccine. The CDR3 runs 16 residues. V was pared by 0 bases and J by 7 bases, with 16 bases between. Looked up from germline, CDR1 is MNHEY and CDR2 is SMNVEV (reference sequence). Findings and limits, study-wide: A reported finding is that nearly half of spike-specific TCRs target unmutated variant regions. Clonal diversity may have been underestimated in mostly white British donors.

Sequencing used immunoSEQ multiplex PCR; TCRdb keeps in-frame clones, though not all of them. The top ten hold roughly 7.5% of the sample, which has 140,000 to 150,000 clones, about 90% seen once. A note on this clone: Its target is unknown.

This specimen was peripheral blood, taken 28 days after the second dose of the MenACWY control vaccine. The receptor was derived from an adult who received the MenACWY meningococcal vaccine as a control. The genes are TRBV27 and TRBJ2-1; unclear D gene. The CDR3 reads CASSLSGPFPWNEQFF. DNA of the CDR3: TGTGCCAGCAGTTTATCCGGGCCTTTCCCCTGGAATGAGCAGTTCTTC.